The entry below gives a single TCR beta chain sequence along with its context. V was pared by 0 bases and J by 10 bases, with 15 bases between. The CDR3 loop spans 14 amino acids. Germline values: CDR1 LNHNV, CDR2 YYDKDF (reference sequence). Using immunoSEQ multiplex PCR, the repertoire was profiled, and TCRdb retains in-frame clones only, with some absent. The sample holds 100,000 or so clones, approximately 90% seen once. This record comes from a study of blood T cell repertoires in COVID-19. This receptor was taken from a woman aged 50 to 60 in a cohort sampled during active COVID-19. This chain links TRBV15 with TRBJ1-1; D remains unclear. Sequencing was done on a sample of peripheral blood. The CDR3 spells CATSRDRGLKGAFF. The CDR3 DNA follows: TGTGCCACCAGCAGAGATCGCGGGTTAAAGGGAGCTTTCTTT.